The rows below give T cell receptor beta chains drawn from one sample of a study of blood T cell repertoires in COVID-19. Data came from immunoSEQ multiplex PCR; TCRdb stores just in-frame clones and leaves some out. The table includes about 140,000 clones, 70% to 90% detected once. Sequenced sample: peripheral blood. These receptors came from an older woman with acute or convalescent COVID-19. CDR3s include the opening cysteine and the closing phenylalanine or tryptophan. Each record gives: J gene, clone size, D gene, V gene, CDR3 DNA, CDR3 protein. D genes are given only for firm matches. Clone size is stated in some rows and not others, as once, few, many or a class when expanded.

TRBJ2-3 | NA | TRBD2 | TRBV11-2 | TGTGCCAGCAGCTTAGATCGGGTAGCGGGGGGCACAGATACGCAGTATTTT | CASSLDRVAGGTDTQYF
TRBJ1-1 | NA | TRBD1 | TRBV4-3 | TGCGCCAGCAGCCATGGGGACAGGACTAACACTGAAGCTTTCTTT | CASSHGDRTNTEAFF
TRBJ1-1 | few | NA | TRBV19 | TGTGCCAGTAGTATAAAGTCCGCGAGCATCAAAGCTTTCTTT | CASSIKSASIKAFF
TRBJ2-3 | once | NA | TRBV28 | TGTGCCAGCAGCGGACAGAGGGTAGATACGCAGTATTTT | CASSGQRVDTQYF
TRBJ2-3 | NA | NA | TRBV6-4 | TGTGCCAGCAGTGGCCGACACGACCCCACAGATACGCAGTATTTT | CASSGRHDPTDTQYF
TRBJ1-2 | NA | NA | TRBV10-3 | TGTGCCATCAGTGAGACCCCAAACAAACCTAACTATGGCTACACCTTC | CAISETPNKPNYGYTF
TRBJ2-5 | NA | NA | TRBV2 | TGTGCCAGCAGTGTGCAGGGATGGGAAGAGACCCAGTACTTC | CASSVQGWEETQYF
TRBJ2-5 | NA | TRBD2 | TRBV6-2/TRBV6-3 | TGTGCCAGCAGTACCGGGGGGGTAGAGACCCAGTACTTC | CASSTGGVETQYF
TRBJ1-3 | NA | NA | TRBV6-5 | TGTGCCAGCAGTAAATATGGAAACACCATATATTTT | CASSKYGNTIYF
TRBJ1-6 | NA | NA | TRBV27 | TGTGCCAGCAGTTTTCACAACTATAATTCACCCCTCCACTTT | CASSFHNYNSPLHF
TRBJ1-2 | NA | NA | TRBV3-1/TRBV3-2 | TGTGCCAGCAGCCAAGATGATGGGAGCTATGGCTACACCTTC | CASSQDDGSYGYTF
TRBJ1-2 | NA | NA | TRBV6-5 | TGTGCCAGCAGTTACTCGATAATGGGTAGCGGTGGCTACACCTTC | CASSYSIMGSGGYTF
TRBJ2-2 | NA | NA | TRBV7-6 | TGTGCCAGCAGCTTAGTATGGGTGGCGGGGGCCGACACCGGGGAGCTGTTTTTT | CASSLVWVAGADTGELFF
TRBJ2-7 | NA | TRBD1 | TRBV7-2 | TGTGCCAGCAGCTTTGGGACAGGGGAGTTCTACGAGCAGTACTTC | CASSFGTGEFYEQYF
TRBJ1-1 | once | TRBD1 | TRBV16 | TGTGCCAGCAGCCCGCTGGGACAGCAGAACACTGAAGCTTTCTTT | CASSPLGQQNTEAFF
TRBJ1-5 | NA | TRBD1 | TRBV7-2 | TGTGCCAGCAGCAGTCAGGGGGATCAGCCCCAGCATTTT | CASSSQGDQPQHF
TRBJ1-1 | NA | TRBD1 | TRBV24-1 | TGTGCCACTCAAAACAGGGGGCACACTGAAGCTTTCTTT | CATQNRGHTEAFF
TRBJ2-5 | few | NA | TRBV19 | TGTGCCAGTAGGCAGGGTGGCGAGACCCAGTACTTC | CASRQGGETQYF
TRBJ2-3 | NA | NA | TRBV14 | TGTGCCAGCAGCCCTCTACAGAAACCCACAGATACGCAGTATTTT | CASSPLQKPTDTQYF
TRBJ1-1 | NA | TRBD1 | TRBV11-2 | TGTGCCAGCAGCCCAGGGGGGCTGAACACTGAAGCTTTCTTT | CASSPGGLNTEAFF
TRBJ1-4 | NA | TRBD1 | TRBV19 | TGTGCCAGTAGTATTGACAGGGTCGGAATGGGTGAAAAACTGTTTTTT | CASSIDRVGMGEKLFF
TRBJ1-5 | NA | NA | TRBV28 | TGTGCCAGCAGTTTAGGGCGCGGGGGCAGGGGTGGCAATCAGCCCCAGCATTTT | CASSLGRGGRGGNQPQHF
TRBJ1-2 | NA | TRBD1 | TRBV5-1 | TGCGCCAGCAGCCCCGGGGACAGGGGCTATGGCTACACCTTC | CASSPGDRGYGYTF
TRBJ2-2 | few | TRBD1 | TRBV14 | TGTGCCAGCAGCCAAGGGACATGGACAGGGTTCACCGGGGAGCTGTTTTTT | CASSQGTWTGFTGELFF
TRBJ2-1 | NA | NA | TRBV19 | TGTGCCAGCACAGGGTTGAACAATGAGCAGTTCTTC | CASTGLNNEQFF
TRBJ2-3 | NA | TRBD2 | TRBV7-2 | TGTGCCAGCAGCTTAAGGACTAGCGGGGGGGCCGGAGATACGCAGTATTTT | CASSLRTSGGAGDTQYF
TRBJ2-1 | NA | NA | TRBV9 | TGTGCCAGCAGCGACAGTGTTAGTTATGAGCAGTTCTTC | CASSDSVSYEQFF
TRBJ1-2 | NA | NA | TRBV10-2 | TGCGCCAGCAGTGAGGTCGTTAACTATGGCTACACCTTC | CASSEVVNYGYTF
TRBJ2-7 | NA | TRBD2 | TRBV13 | TGTGCCAGCAGCGCGAATAGCGGGGGGACAACCTACGAGCAGTACTTC | CASSANSGGTTYEQYF
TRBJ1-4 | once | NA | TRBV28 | TGTGCCAGCAGTTACATCCTAAGAGGCGAAAAACTGTTTTTT | CASSYILRGEKLFF
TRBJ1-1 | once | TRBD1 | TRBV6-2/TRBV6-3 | TGTGCCAGCAGTTCATGGACAGGGGCCCTGAACACTGAAGCTTTCTTT | CASSSWTGALNTEAFF
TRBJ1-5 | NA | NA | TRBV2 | TGTGCCAGCAGTGAGCAGGCAGGTGTTCAGCCCCAGCATTTT | CASSEQAGVQPQHF
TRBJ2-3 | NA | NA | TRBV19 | TGTGCCAGTAGTATCGGACAGTTCTTAGCCCCGACCCGCACAGATACGCAGTATTTT | CASSIGQFLAPTRTDTQYF
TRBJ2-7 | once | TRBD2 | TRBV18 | TGTGCCAGCTCACCATTCCTAGCGGGGGGGCCCTACGAGCAGTACTTC | CASSPFLAGGPYEQYF
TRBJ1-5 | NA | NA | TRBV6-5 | TGTGCCAGCAGTACTCAGGGAAGCAATCAGCCCCAGCATTTT | CASSTQGSNQPQHF
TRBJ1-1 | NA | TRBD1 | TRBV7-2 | TGTGCCAGCAGCTTAAGGGACAGGGCGTCGGGGACTGAAGCTTTCTTT | CASSLRDRASGTEAFF
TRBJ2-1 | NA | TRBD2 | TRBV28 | TGTGCCAGCAGTTTATGGGCTAGCGGGACCTACAATGAGCAGTTCTTC | CASSLWASGTYNEQFF
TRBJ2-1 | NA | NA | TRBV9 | TGTGCCAGCAGCGTCGGACTAATGGGGAATGAGCAGTTCTTC | CASSVGLMGNEQFF
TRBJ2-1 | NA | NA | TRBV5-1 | TGCGCCAGCAGCACATACAATGAGCAGTTCTTC | CASSTYNEQFF
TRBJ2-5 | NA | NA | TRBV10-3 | TGTGCCATCAGTGCGGGACTCCAAGAGACCCAGTACTTC | CAISAGLQETQYF